The entry below gives a single T cell receptor beta chain sequence along with its context. The data derive from a study of control samples from healthy donors and cancer patients. This table comes from immunoSEQ multiplex PCR, and its TCRdb copy is limited to in-frame clones, with some not included. This sample carries about 190,000 clones, about 89% of them seen once, and the ten largest clones take about 2%. The CDR3 spans 13 residues. Germline CDR1 reads KGHDR; CDR2 reads SFDVKD. V gave up 4 bases and J gave up 4 bases, with 7 bases separating them. The chain joins TRBV24-1 to TRBJ2-1; D is unresolved. The sequencing input was blood. This receptor was identified in a man aged 25 to 40 in good health. DNA for the CDR3: TGTGCCACCAGTGAAGATGTTTACAATGAGCAGTTCTTC. Its translation is CATSEDVYNEQFF.